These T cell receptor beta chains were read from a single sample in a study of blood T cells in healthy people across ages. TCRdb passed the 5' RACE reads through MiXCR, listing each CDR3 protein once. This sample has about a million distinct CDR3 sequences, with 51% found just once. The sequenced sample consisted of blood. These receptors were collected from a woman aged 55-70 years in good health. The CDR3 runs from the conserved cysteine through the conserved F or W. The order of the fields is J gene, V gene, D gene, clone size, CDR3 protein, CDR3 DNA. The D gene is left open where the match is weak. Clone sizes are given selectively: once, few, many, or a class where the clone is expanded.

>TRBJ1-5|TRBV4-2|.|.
CASSPGVAGYSNQPQHF
TGTGCCAGCAGCCCGGGCGTGGCGGGCTATAGCAATCAGCCCCAGCATTTT
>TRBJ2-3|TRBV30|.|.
CAWSELGGGTQYF
TGTGCCTGGAGTGAGTTAGGTGGGGGTACGCAGTATTTT
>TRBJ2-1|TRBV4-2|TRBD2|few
CASSPRLSGSSYNEQFF
TGTGCCAGCAGCCCCAGACTAAGCGGGAGCTCCTACAATGAGCAGTTCTTC
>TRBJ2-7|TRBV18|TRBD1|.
CASSPLFLRTGSYEQYF
TGTGCCAGCTCACCTTTATTTCTTAGGACAGGATCCTACGAGCAGTACTTC
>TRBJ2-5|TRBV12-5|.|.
CASGLEETQYF
TGTGCTAGTGGTTTGGAAGAGACCCAGTACTTC
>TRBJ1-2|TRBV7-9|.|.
CASSLGPNRNYGYTF
TGTGCCAGCAGCTTAGGCCCCAACAGGAACTACGGCTACACCTTC
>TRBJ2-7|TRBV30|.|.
CAWETVGEQYF
TGTGCCTGGGAAACAGTGGGGGAGCAGTACTTC
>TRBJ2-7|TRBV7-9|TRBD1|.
CASSPDRYSNEQYF
TGTGCCAGCAGCCCGGACAGGTACTCAAACGAGCAGTACTTC
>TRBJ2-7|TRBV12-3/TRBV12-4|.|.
CASSLAVAYEQYF
TGTGCCAGCAGTTTAGCGGTGGCCTACGAGCAGTACTTC
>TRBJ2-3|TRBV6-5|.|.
CASRYGQGTDTQYF
TGTGCCAGCAGGTACGGGCAGGGCACAGATACGCAGTATTTT
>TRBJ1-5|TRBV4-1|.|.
CASSPQSRSQPQHF
TGCGCCAGCAGCCCCCAGTCCAGGTCGCAGCCCCAGCATTTT
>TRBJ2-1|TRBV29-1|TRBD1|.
CSVGQGVYNEQFF
TGCAGCGTTGGACAGGGAGTCTACAATGAGCAGTTCTTC
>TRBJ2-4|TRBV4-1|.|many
CASSQDGRGAKNIQYF
TGCGCCAGCAGCCAAGATGGACGGGGGGCCAAAAACATTCAGTACTTC
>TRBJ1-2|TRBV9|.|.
CASSEIRGDGCTF
TGTGCCAGCAGCGAGATTAGAGGGGATGGCTGCACCTTC
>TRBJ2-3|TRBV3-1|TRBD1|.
CASSQQGATSTDTQYF
TGTGCCAGCAGCCAACAGGGGGCGACCAGCACAGATACGCAGTATTTT
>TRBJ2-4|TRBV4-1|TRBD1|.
CASSQDPPPTGADVYF
TGCGCCAGCAGCCAAGATCCTCCCCCCACAGGGGCGGACGTGTACTTC
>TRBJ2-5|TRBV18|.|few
CASSPNSGYQETQYF
TGTGCCAGCTCACCCAACAGCGGGTACCAAGAGACCCAGTACTTC
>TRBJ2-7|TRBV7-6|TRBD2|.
CASSLALGLADEQYF
TGTGCCAGCAGCTTAGCGTTGGGACTAGCGGATGAGCAGTACTTC
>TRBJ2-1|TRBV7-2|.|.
CASSSIMGEQFF
TGTGCCAGCAGCTCGATTATGGGTGAGCAGTTCTTC
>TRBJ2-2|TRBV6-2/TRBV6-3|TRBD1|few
CASTHWTGLTGTGELFF
TGTGCCAGCACCCATTGGACAGGTCTTACGGGGACCGGGGAGCTGTTTTTT
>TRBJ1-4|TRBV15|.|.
CATSRDLTVNEKLFF
TGTGCCACCAGCAGAGATCTGACAGTAAATGAAAAACTGTTTTTT
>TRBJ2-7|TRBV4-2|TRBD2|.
CASSPSGRDYNEQYF
TGTGCCAGCAGCCCCAGCGGGAGGGACTACAATGAGCAGTACTTC
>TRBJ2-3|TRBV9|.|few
CASSVEGSTDTQYF
TGTGCCAGCAGCGTGGAAGGGAGCACAGATACGCAGTATTTT
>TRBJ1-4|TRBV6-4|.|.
CASSPSVQMQVEKLFF
TGTGCCAGCAGTCCCTCGGTGCAGATGCAAGTTGAAAAACTGTTTTTT
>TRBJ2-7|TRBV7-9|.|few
CASSLAGQASSYEQYF
TGTGCCAGCAGCTTAGCGGGCCAGGCAAGCTCCTACGAGCAGTACTTC
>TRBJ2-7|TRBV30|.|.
CAWRLPRGRGAYEQYF
TGTGCCTGGCGCCTACCGCGGGGCAGGGGCGCCTACGAGCAGTACTTC
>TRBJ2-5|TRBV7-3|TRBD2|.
CASSPAGVETQYF
TGCGCCAGCAGCCCCGCGGGAGTAGAGACCCAGTACTTC
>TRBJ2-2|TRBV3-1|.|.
CASSQFPAGELFF
TGTGCCAGCAGCCAGTTCCCGGCCGGGGAGCTGTTTTTT
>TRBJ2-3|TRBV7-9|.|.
CASSLEASWGDTQYF
TGTGCCAGCAGCTTAGAAGCTAGCTGGGGAGATACGCAGTATTTT
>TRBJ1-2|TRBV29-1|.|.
CSVDIKGSASGGYTF
TGCAGCGTTGACATAAAAGGGTCCGCTAGTGGTGGCTACACCTTC
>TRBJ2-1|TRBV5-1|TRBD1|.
CASSLGGQEYNEQFF
TGCGCCAGCAGCTTGGGGGGACAGGAGTACAATGAGCAGTTCTTC
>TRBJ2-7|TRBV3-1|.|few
CASSQEGASYEQYF
TGTGCCAGCAGCCAAGAAGGAGCCAGCTACGAGCAGTACTTC
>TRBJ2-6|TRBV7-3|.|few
CASSDGIPNVLTF
TGTGCCAGCAGCGACGGGATTCCCAACGTCCTGACTTTC
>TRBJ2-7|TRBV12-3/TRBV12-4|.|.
CASGAPSSSEQYF
TGTGCCAGCGGAGCCCCATCGTCGTCCGAGCAGTACTTC
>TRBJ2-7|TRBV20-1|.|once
CSAKKTGGAYEQYF
TGCAGTGCTAAAAAAACGGGCGGAGCCTACGAGCAGTACTTC
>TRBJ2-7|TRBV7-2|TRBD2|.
CASSLGLARYEQYF
TGTGCCAGCAGCCTAGGACTAGCGAGATACGAGCAGTACTTC
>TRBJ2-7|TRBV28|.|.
CATSGDSYEQYF
TGTGCCACCAGTGGGGACTCCTACGAGCAGTACTTC
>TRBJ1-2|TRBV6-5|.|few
CASRVRDGLYGYTF
TGTGCCAGCAGAGTAAGGGACGGCCTTTATGGCTACACCTTC
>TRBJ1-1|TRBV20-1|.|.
CSARGVLRATNTEAFF
TGCAGTGCTAGAGGGGTACTCAGGGCTACGAACACTGAAGCTTTCTTT
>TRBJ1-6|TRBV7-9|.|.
CASSLHGNSPLHF
TGTGCCAGCAGCTTACACGGGAATTCACCCCTCCACTTT
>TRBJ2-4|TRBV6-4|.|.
CASSDWRTENIQYF
TGTGCCAGCAGTGACTGGCGGACAGAAAACATTCAGTACTTC
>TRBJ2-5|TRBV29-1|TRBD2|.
CSVKLRLAGAGETQYF
TGCAGCGTTAAGCTAAGACTAGCGGGAGCCGGGGAGACCCAGTACTTC